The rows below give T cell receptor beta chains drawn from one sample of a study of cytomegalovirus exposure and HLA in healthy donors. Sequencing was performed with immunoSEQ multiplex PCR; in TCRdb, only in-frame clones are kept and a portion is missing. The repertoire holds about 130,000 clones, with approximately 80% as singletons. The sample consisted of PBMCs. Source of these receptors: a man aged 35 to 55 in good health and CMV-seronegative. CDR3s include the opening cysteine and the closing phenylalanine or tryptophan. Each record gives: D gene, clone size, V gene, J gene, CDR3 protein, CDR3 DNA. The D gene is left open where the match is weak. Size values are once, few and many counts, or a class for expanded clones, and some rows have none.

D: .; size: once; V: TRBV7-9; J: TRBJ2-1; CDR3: CASSPQLGGHNEQFF; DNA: TGTGCCAGCAGTCCACAACTAGGGGGTCACAATGAGCAGTTCTTC
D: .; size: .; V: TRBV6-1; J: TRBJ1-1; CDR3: CASSQVGGGNTEAFF; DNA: TGTGCCAGCAGTCAAGTCGGCGGGGGCAACACTGAAGCTTTCTTT
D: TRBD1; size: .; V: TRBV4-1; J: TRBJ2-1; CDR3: CASSHERDSSYNEQFF; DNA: TGCGCCAGCAGCCACGAGAGGGACAGCTCCTACAATGAGCAGTTCTTC
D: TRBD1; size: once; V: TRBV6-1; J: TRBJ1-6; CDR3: CASGQGAYSPLHF; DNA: TGTGCCAGCGGACAGGGGGCGTATTCACCCCTCCACTTT
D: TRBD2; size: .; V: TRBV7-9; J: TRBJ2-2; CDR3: CASSSGLAANTGELFF; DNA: TGTGCCAGCAGCTCTGGACTAGCGGCGAACACCGGGGAGCTGTTTTTT
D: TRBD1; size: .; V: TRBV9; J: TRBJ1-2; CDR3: CASSARQGAGGYTF; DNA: TGTGCCAGCAGCGCGCGACAGGGGGCGGGGGGCTACACCTTC
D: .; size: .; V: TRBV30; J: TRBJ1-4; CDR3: CAWTGETNEKLFF; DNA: TGTGCCTGGACAGGGGAAACTAATGAAAAACTGTTTTTT
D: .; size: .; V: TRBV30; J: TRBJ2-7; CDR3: CAWSRLKLLYEQYF; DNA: TGTGCCTGGAGTCGTCTCAAGCTTCTGTACGAGCAGTACTTC
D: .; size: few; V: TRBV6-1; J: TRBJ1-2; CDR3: CASSEGRARYGYTF; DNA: TGTGCCAGCAGTGAGGGCAGGGCAAGGTATGGCTACACCTTC
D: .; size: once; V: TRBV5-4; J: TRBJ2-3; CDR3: CASSPGTSDTQYF; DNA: TGTGCCAGCAGCCCCGGGACTTCAGATACGCAGTATTTT
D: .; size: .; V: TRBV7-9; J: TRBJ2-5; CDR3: CASSLQGTGWKETQYF; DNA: TGTGCCAGCAGCTTACAGGGCACAGGGTGGAAAGAGACCCAGTACTTC
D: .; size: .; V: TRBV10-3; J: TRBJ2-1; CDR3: CAISESKGAADEQFF; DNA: TGTGCCATCAGTGAGTCGAAAGGGGCGGCCGATGAGCAGTTCTTC
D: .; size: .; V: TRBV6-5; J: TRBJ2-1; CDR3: CASSALRNEQFF; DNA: TGTGCCAGCAGTGCCCTGAGGAATGAGCAGTTCTTC
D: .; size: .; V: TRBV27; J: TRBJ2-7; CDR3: CASSAYATYEQYF; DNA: TGTGCCAGCAGTGCCTATGCCACCTACGAGCAGTACTTC
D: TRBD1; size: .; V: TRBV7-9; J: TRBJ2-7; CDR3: CASSLSTRGRIEQYF; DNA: TGTGCCAGCAGCTTGTCTACCAGGGGGCGGATCGAGCAGTACTTC
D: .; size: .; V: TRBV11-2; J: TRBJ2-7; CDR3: CGSGGHLNYEQYF; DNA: TGTGGATCTGGGGGACATCTAAACTACGAGCAGTACTTC
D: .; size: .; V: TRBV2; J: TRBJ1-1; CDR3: CASNGGQLNTEAFF; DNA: TGTGCCAGCAATGGTGGACAGTTGAACACTGAAGCTTTCTTT